The 30 T cell receptor beta chains reported below all come from one sample, sequenced in a study of CD8 T cells in Susac syndrome. Random-hexamer reverse transcription was applied to roughly 0.45 to 1 ug RNA. TCRdb recomputed calls from the immunoSEQ multiplex PCR reads with MiXCR, one row per CDR3 protein. The sample lists around 130,000 distinct CDR3 sequences, around 94% occurring once. What was sequenced was CD8+ T cells from PBMCs. The receptors shown here come from a human donor with Susac syndrome.

The chain links TRBV9 to TRBJ2-5, with 8 bases aligning to TRBD1. The V gene's germline CDR1 is SGDLS and CDR2 YYNGEE. V lost 4 bases to trimming and J lost 3 bases; unmatched junction nucleotides: 5. The CDR3 extends over 14 amino acids. DNA for the CDR3: TGTGCCAGCAGCCTTCGGACAGGGAAAGAGACCCAGTACTTC. This gives the protein CASSLRTGKETQYF.

V gene TRBV4-2 combines with J gene TRBJ1-1; the D is unclear. V lost 0 bases to trimming and J lost 7 bases, with 6 bases between them. The CDR3 spans 12 residues. Germline V lookup: CDR1 LGHNA, CDR2 YNFKEQ. In DNA form, the CDR3 reads TGTGCCAGCAGCCAAGATCTTAGTGAAGCTTTCTTT. Amino acids: CASSQDLSEAFF.

The chain couples TRBV25-1 to TRBJ1-4, with D hard to call. CDR3 size: 14 residues. Germline loops: CDR1 MGHDK, CDR2 SYGVNS. Trimming left V 8 bases short and J 8 bases short, with 18 bases between. The CDR3 protein is CASAESTPGEKLFF. In DNA form, the CDR3 reads TGTGCCAGCGCGGAGTCGACCCCCGGGGAAAAACTGTTTTTT.

In its sample, this clonotype was seen once. This sequence joins TRBV5-1 and TRBJ2-7, with 7 bases aligning to TRBD2. The germline V gene encodes CDR1 SGHRS and CDR2 YFSETQ. Trimming at V came to 0 bases and at J to 0 bases, leaving 3 bases not matched to a gene. This CDR3 has 15 amino acids. CDR3 sequence reads: CASSLAGGSSYEQYF. In nucleotides, the CDR3 is TGCGCCAGCAGCTTGGCCGGGGGGTCCTCCTACGAGCAGTACTTC.

V usage is TRBV29-1 and J usage is TRBJ2-7; 7 bases match TRBD2. Germline CDR1 SQVTM, CDR2 ANQGSEA. The ends lost 1 base at V and 3 bases at J; junction bases unmatched: 6. CDR3 length: 14 residues. The CDR3 reads CSVEGLADDYEQYF. The CDR3 DNA reads TGCAGCGTTGAAGGACTAGCTGACGACTACGAGCAGTACTTC.

The rearrangement links TRBV4-1 to TRBJ1-1, with D possibly being TRBD1 (5 bases). The V end lost 0 bases, the J end lost 6 bases, and 11 bases lay between the germline ends. CDR3 length equals 14 residues. Germline V gene sequence: CDR1 MGHRA, CDR2 YSYEKL. This CDR3 reads CASSQDQGWSEAFF. CDR3 DNA: TGCGCCAGCAGCCAAGACCAGGGTTGGTCTGAAGCTTTCTTT.

This rearrangement joins TRBV5-6 to TRBJ2-7; no firm D call. The CDR3 length is 12 residues. Germline lookup yields CDR1 SGHDT and CDR2 YYEEEE. Trimming took 4 bases from V and 3 from J, leaving 8 bases between them. The CDR3 region is CASSPFFYEQYF. The CDR3 DNA follows: TGTGCCAGCAGCCCCTTTTTCTACGAGCAGTACTTC.

The V and J genes are TRBV7-3 and TRBJ2-2; D gene uncertain. Germline V gives CDR1 SGHTA, CDR2 FQGTGA. V lost 4 bases, J lost 1 base, and 16 bases lay in between. The CDR3 is 17 residues long. CDR3 DNA sequence: TGTGCCAGCAGCTCGTATGCTCTCCCAGGGAACACCGGGGAGCTGTTTTTT. Its protein is CASSSYALPGNTGELFF.

The V and J genes are TRBV7-8 and TRBJ1-1; unclear D gene. This CDR3 region has 13 residues. Germline V gene data show CDR1 as SGHVS and CDR2 as FQNEAQ. Trimming removed 1 base at V and 9 bases at J, with 12 bases between. DNA for the CDR3: TGTGCCAGCAGCTTAGGGCCAGTGACAAAAGCTTTCTTT. The encoded protein is CASSLGPVTKAFF. Looking up the rest from reference TRBV7-8 and TRBJ1-1 gives the full variable domain: GAGVSQSPRYKVAKRGQDVALRCDPISGHVSLFWYQQALGQGPEFLTYFQNEAQLDKSGLPSDRFFAERPEGSVSTLKIQRTQQEDSAVYLCASSLGPVTKAFFGQGTRLTVV.

This clonotype was detected only a few times. The V gene is TRBV15, the J gene TRBJ2-7; the match to TRBD1 covers 9 bases. Per germline, CDR1 LNHNV and CDR2 YYDKDF (reference sequence). The CDR3 loop spans 12 amino acids. The ends lost 8 bases at V and 3 bases at J; junction bases unmatched: 2. As DNA, the CDR3 is TGTGCCACCTCGACAGGGGGCTACGAGCAGTACTTC. This encodes CATSTGGYEQYF.

The chain joins TRBV5-6 to TRBJ1-2; D might be TRBD1 (5 bases). Germline V gene lookup returns CDR1 SGHDT and CDR2 YYEEEE. V lost 1 base to trimming and J lost 3 bases, with 10 bases between them. The CDR3 is made up of 14 amino acids. CDR3 amino acids: CASSLRRDDYGYTF. The CDR3 DNA sequence: TGTGCCAGCAGCTTGCGCAGGGATGACTATGGCTACACCTTC.

This chain links TRBV6-5 with TRBJ2-5; tentatively, D is TRBD2 (6 bases). Per the germline V gene, CDR1 is MNHEY and CDR2 is SVGAGI. Between the trimmed V and J ends, which lost 2 bases and 3 bases, there was a span of 13 bases. This CDR3 region has 15 residues. The CDR3 reads CASSYLRGAEETQYF. The CDR3 coding sequence is TGTGCCAGCAGTTACCTGCGGGGAGCCGAAGAGACCCAGTACTTC.

CDR3 DNA: TGTGCCAGCAGCCAGACAGGGTATAACACTGAAGCTTTCTTT. Protein: CASSQTGYNTEAFF. This sequence joins TRBV9 and TRBJ1-1; 7 bases line up with TRBD1. Trimming removed 4 bases from V and 2 bases from J; junction bases left unmatched: 5. Germline CDR1 and CDR2: SGDLS and YYNGEE. The CDR3 extends over 14 amino acids. Looking up the rest from reference TRBV9 and TRBJ1-1 gives the full variable domain: DSGVTQTPKHLITATGQRVTLRCSPRSGDLSVYWYQQSLDQGLQFLIQYYNGEERAKGNILERFSAQQFPDLHSELNLSSLELGDSALYFCASSQTGYNTEAFFGQGTRLTVV.

CDR3 loop: CASSLEQGLSYEQYF. The CDR3 region has the DNA TGTGCCAGCAGCTTGGAACAGGGGCTTTCCTACGAGCAGTACTTC. The chain recombines TRBV5-8 with TRBJ2-7; 7 bases fit TRBD1. The V segment lost 0 bases and the J segment 1 base; nucleotides outside the gene matches: 4. Germline V lookup: CDR1 SGHTS, CDR2 YDEGEE. There are 15 residues in the CDR3.

The chain couples TRBV20-1 to TRBJ2-5, with 9 bases that match TRBD2. The ends lost 6 bases at V and 5 bases at J; junction bases unmatched: 10. The CDR3 is made up of 14 amino acids. CDR1 and CDR2 (germline): DFQATT, SNEGSKA (reference sequence). The CDR3 is CSARLAEGMETQYF. The CDR3 DNA sequence: TGCAGTGCCCGACTAGCGGAGGGGATGGAGACCCAGTACTTC.

V usage is TRBV4-1 and J usage is TRBJ2-7; 7 bases are a match to TRBD1. This CDR3 spans 15 amino acids. Germline V gene sequence: CDR1 MGHRA, CDR2 YSYEKL. V was clipped by 0 bases and J by 3 bases; unmatched bases: 5. The CDR3 is CASSQEPGQFYEQYF. The CDR3, as DNA: TGCGCCAGCAGCCAAGAACCGGGACAGTTCTACGAGCAGTACTTC.

The chain has TRBV24-1 and TRBJ2-3, with a possible D match to TRBD1 (7 bases). CDR3 length equals 13 residues. Germline V gives CDR1 KGHDR, CDR2 SFDVKD. Trimming shortened V by 3 bases and J by 6 bases, and 9 bases separated the two germline ends. CDR3 sequence (DNA): TGTGCCACCAGTGATCAGGGGGGCGATACGCAGTATTTT. This encodes CATSDQGGDTQYF.

A single count supports this clonotype. The chain combines TRBV29-1 with TRBJ2-7, with 10 nucleotides matching TRBD1. The CDR3 has 14 amino acids. The trim removed 3 bases at V and 6 bases at J, leaving 8 bases unmatched. Germline CDR1 reads SQVTM; CDR2 reads ANQGSEA. CDR3 residues: CSVDPGTGEGEQYF. The DNA for the CDR3 is TGCAGCGTTGACCCCGGGACAGGGGAGGGCGAGCAGTACTTC.

The genes are TRBV29-1 and TRBJ2-1; no firm D call. Trimming took off 3 bases at V and 0 bases at J, with 6 bases between the two ends. The CDR3 has 13 amino acids. Per germline, CDR1 SQVTM and CDR2 ANQGSEA. Written as DNA, the CDR3 is TGCAGCGTTGAGTCTTACTCCTACAATGAGCAGTTCTTC. As protein: CSVESYSYNEQFF.

The chain carries TRBV29-1 and TRBJ2-7; tentatively, D is TRBD1 (7 bases). V shed 5 bases and J shed 11 bases, with 19 bases lying between them. The CDR3 consists of 12 residues. CDR1 SQVTM and CDR2 ANQGSEA come from the germline V gene. CDR3 sequence: CSVFGGQGEKYF. CDR3 in DNA: TGCAGCGTTTTCGGAGGGCAGGGGGAAAAGTACTTC.

J is TRBJ2-2 and V is TRBV20-1; D is undetermined. From germline, CDR1 is DFQATT and CDR2 SNEGSKA (reference sequence). This CDR3 region has 13 residues. The V end lost 0 bases, the J end lost 4 bases, and 6 bases lay between the germline ends. CDR3 in amino acids: CSARDPVTGELFF. CDR3 DNA sequence: TGCAGTGCTAGAGACCCAGTCACCGGGGAGCTGTTTTTT.

This chain joins TRBV6-2 or TRBV6-3 and TRBJ2-3; the match to TRBD2 covers 12 bases. CDR1 MNHEY and CDR2 SVGEGT come from the germline V gene. J lost 6 bases, V lost 8 bases, and 12 bases had no gene match. The CDR3 runs to 16 residues. CDR3 DNA sequence: TGTGCCAGCCTAGACCTAGCGGGGGGGCCGAGGGATACGCAGTATTTT. Its protein product is CASLDLAGGPRDTQYF.

This rearrangement joins TRBV25-1 to TRBJ1-1, with D unclear. V dropped 1 base and J dropped 3 bases, with 21 bases sitting between them. CDR1 and CDR2 (germline): MGHDK, SYGVNS. This CDR3 spans 18 amino acids. The DNA of the CDR3 is TGTGCCAGCAGTGAATTAGCTAGGCCCGGGGTGGTGCACACTGAAGCTTTCTTT. It is translated as CASSELARPGVVHTEAFF. Using reference TRBV25-1 and TRBJ1-1 for the parts outside the CDR3, the full variable domain is EADIYQTPRYLVIGTGKKITLECSQTMGHDKMYWYQQDPGMELHLIHYSYGVNSTEKGDLSSESTVSRIRTEHFPLTLESARPSHTSQYLCASSELARPGVVHTEAFFGQGTRLTVV.

This chain links TRBV29-1 with TRBJ1-2; unclear D gene. The CDR3 is made up of 13 amino acids. Germline V gives CDR1 SQVTM, CDR2 ANQGSEA. Trimming took 5 bases from V and 4 from J, leaving 14 bases between them. The CDR3 reads CSVFGGVGYGYTF. The CDR3 bases are TGCAGCGTTTTCGGCGGGGTTGGCTATGGCTACACCTTC. Combining the CDR3 with reference TRBV29-1 and TRBJ1-2 gives the whole variable domain SAVISQKPSRDICQRGTSLTIQCQVDSQVTMMFWYRQQPGQSLTLIATANQGSEATYESGFVIDKFPISRPNLTFSTLTVSNMSPEDSSIYLCSVFGGVGYGYTFGSGTRLTVV.

The chain uses TRBV5-6 and TRBJ2-7, with 8 bases lining up with TRBD1. The V gene end was trimmed by 3 bases and the J gene end by 4 bases; junction bases not matched to a gene: 9. Germline CDR1 SGHDT, CDR2 YYEEEE. The CDR3 sequence is 15 residues long. The CDR3 DNA is TGTGCCAGCAGCTGGACAGGGAGAGGGCATTACGAGCAGTACTTC. It codes for CASSWTGRGHYEQYF.

V gene TRBV29-1 combines with J gene TRBJ1-1; perhaps TRBD1 as D (5 bases). This CDR3 has 14 amino acids. Trimming took 3 bases from V and 0 from J, leaving 11 bases between them. Germline-derived CDR1 and CDR2 are SQVTM and ANQGSEA. The CDR3 DNA is TGCAGCGTTGAGATAAGGGGCTTGAACACTGAAGCTTTCTTT. This sequence encodes CSVEIRGLNTEAFF.

This chain connects TRBV7-9 to TRBJ2-7; weak D call: TRBD1 (7 bases). There are 15 residues in the CDR3. Trimming took off 5 bases at V and 5 bases at J, with 19 bases between the two ends. The germline V gene has CDR1 SEHNR and CDR2 FQNEAQ (reference sequence). CDR3 bases: TGTGCCAGCAGCCCAAGACAGGGTCCGGGGGACGAGCAGTACTTC. Translated: CASSPRQGPGDEQYF.

V usage is TRBV5-1 and J usage is TRBJ2-2; D gene ambiguous. The CDR3 totals 16 residues. Germline V lookup: CDR1 SGHRS, CDR2 YFSETQ. Trimming stripped 0 bases from V and 2 bases from J, with 11 bases between. Here the CDR3 DNA reads TGCGCCAGCAGCTTGGGGACCCACCCTAACACCGGGGAGCTGTTTTTT. Residues: CASSLGTHPNTGELFF.

The CDR3 region has the DNA TGTGCCAGCAGCCGAATGACTAGCGGGGGGATGAGCTCCTACAATGAGCAGTTCTTC. Amino acid sequence: CASSRMTSGGMSSYNEQFF. The gene calls are TRBV2 and TRBJ2-1, with TRBD2 matching 13 bases. The length of the CDR3 is 19 residues. V was pared by 6 bases and J by 0 bases, with 11 bases of the junction left unmatched. The germline CDR1 and CDR2 sequences are SNHLY and FYNNEI.

This rearrangement joins TRBV29-1 to TRBJ1-1; D is uncertain. Germline loops: CDR1 SQVTM, CDR2 ANQGSEA. The CDR3 sequence is 13 residues long. V was cut by 6 bases and J by 0 bases, with 11 bases left in between. CDR3 in DNA: TGCAGCGTCGAAACGGATCTGAACACTGAAGCTTTCTTT. This codes for CSVETDLNTEAFF.